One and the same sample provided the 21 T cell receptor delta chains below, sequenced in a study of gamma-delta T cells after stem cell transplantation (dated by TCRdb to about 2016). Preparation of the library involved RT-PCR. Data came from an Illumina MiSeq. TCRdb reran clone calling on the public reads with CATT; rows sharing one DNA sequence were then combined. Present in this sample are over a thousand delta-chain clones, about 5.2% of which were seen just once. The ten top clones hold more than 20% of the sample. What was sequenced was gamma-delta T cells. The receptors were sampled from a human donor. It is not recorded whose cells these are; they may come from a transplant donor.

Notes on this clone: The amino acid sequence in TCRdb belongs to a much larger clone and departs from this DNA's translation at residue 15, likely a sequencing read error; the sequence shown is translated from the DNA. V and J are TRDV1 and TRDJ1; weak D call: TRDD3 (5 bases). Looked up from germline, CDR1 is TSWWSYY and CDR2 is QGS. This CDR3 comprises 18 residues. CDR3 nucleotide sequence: TGTGCTCTTGGGGAACTAGTGATGGGGCGAGATACAGCCGATGAACTCATCTTT. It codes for CALGELVMGRDTADELIF.

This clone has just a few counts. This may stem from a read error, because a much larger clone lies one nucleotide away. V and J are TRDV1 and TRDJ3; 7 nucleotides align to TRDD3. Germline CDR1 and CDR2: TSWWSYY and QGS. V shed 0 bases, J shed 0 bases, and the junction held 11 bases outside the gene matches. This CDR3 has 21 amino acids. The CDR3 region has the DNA TGTGCTCTTGGGGAACTAGGGGGTACTGGGGTTTTCTCCTGGGACACCCGACAGATGTTTTTC. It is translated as CALGELGGTGVFSWDTRQMFF.

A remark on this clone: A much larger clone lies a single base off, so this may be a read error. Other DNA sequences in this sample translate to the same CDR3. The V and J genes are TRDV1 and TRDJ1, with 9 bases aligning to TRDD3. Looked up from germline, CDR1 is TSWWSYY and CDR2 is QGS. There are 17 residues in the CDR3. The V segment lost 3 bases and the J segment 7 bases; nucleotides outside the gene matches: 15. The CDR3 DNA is TGTGCTCTTGGGGAGCTTCCCGCCCTGGGGATACGCGGTAAACTCATCTTT. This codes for CALGELPALGIRGKLIF.

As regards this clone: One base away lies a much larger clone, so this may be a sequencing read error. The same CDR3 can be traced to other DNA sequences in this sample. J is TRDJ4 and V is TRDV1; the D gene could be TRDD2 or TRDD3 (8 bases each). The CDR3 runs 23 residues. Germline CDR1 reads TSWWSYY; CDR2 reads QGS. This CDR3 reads CALGERHLPNIVSWGMSPRPLIF. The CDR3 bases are TGTGCCCTTGGGGAGCGGCACCTTCCTAACATAGTATCGTGGGGGATGTCTCCAAGACCCCTGATCTTT.

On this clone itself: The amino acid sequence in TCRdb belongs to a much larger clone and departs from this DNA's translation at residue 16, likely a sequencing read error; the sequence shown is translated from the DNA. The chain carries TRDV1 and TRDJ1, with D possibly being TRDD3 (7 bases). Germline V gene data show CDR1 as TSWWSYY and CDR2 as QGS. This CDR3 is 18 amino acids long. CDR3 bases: TGTGCTCTTGGGGATGTCCTACGTATGGGATACTTCATCGATAAACCCATCTTT. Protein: CALGDVLRMGYFIDKPIF.

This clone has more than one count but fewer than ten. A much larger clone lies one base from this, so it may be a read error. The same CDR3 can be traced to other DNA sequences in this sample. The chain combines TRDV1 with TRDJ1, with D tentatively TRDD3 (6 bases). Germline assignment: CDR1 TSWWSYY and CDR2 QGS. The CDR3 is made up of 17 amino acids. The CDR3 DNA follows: TGCGCTCTTGGGAACCTTGGGGGGACCCCATACACCGATAAACTCATCTTT. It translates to CALGNLGGTPYTDKLIF.

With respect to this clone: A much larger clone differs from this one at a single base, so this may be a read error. The CDR3 loop reads CALGEPARGYTDKLIF. Here the CDR3 DNA reads TGTGCTCTTGGGGAACCCGCCAGGGGATACACGGATAAACTCATCTTT. The chain links TRDV1 to TRDJ1, with 8 bases fitting TRDD3. Germline CDR1 and CDR2: TSWWSYY and QGS. The CDR3 runs 16 residues.

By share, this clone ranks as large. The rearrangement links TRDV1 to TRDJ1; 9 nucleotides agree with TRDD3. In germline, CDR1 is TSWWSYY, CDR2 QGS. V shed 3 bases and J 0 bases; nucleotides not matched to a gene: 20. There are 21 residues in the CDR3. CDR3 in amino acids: CALGEVTPHVLGDPNTDKLIF. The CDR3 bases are TGTGCTCTTGGGGAGGTCACTCCCCACGTACTGGGGGACCCTAACACCGATAAACTCATCTTT.

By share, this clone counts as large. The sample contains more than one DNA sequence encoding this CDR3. The CDR3 nucleotides are TGTGCTCTTGGGGAACTATTCGGGGTCCTACCCGACTGGGGGATACCGTCCGATAAACTCATCTTT. Protein sequence: CALGELFGVLPDWGIPSDKLIF. The chain is built from TRDV1 and TRDJ1; 12 nucleotides match TRDD3. The V segment lost 0 bases and the J segment 3 bases; nucleotides outside the gene matches: 20. Germline-derived CDR1 and CDR2 are TSWWSYY and QGS. The CDR3 loop spans 22 amino acids.

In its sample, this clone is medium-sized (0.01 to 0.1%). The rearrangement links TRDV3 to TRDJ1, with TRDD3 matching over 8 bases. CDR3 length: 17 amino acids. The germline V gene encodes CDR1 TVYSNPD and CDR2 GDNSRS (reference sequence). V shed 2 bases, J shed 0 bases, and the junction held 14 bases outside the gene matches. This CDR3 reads CAFLGDLTALYTDKLIF. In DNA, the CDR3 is TGTGCCTTTCTGGGGGACCTCACCGCCTTGTACACCGATAAACTCATCTTT.

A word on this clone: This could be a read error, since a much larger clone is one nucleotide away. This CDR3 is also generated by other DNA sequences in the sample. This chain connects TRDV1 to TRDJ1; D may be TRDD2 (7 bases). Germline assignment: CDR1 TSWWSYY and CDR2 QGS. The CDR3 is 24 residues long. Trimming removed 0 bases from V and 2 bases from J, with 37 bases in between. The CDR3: CALGELQLFLRGAGDFGYTDKLIF. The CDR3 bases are TGTGCTCTTGGGGAACTTCAACTTTTCCTACGAGGAGCTGGGGACTTTGGATATACCGATAAACTCATCTTT.

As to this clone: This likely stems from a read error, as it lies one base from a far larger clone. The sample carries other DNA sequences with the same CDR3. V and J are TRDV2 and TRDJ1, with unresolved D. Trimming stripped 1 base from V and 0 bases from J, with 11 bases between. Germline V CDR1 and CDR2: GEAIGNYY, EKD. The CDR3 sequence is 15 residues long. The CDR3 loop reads CACDTVYRNTDKLIF. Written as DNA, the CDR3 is TGTGCCTGTGACACGGTATACCGAAACACCGATAAACTCATCTTT.

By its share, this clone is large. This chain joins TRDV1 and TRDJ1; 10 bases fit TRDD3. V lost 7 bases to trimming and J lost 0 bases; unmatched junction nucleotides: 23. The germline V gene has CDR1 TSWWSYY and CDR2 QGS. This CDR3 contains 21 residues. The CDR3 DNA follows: TGTGCTCTTGTTCCCCACCATCTGGGGGATATCCTCCGGAGATACACCGATAAACTCATCTTT. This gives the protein CALVPHHLGDILRRYTDKLIF.

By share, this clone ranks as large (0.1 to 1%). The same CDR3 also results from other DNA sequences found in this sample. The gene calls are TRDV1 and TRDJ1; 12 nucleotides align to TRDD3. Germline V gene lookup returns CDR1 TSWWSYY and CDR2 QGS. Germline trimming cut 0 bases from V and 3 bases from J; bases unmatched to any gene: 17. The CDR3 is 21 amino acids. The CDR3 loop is CALGELPGIHLGDTGADKLIF. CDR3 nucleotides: TGTGCTCTTGGGGAACTACCCGGCATCCATCTGGGGGATACGGGCGCCGATAAACTCATCTTT.

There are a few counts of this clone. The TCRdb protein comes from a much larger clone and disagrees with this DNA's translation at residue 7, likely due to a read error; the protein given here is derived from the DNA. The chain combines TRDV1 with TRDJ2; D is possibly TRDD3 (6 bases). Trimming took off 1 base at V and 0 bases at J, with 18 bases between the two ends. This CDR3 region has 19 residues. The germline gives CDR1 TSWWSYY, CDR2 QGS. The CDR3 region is CALGEPRLGKKALTAQLFF. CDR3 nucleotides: TGTGCTCTTGGGGAACCAAGGCTGGGGAAAAAGGCTTTGACAGCACAACTCTTCTTT.

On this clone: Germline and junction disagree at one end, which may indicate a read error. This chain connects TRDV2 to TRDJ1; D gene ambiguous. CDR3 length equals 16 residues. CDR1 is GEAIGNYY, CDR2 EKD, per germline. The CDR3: CARDRLPRGSTDKLIF. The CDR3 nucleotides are TGTGCCCGTGACAGGCTACCTCGTGGTTCCACCGATAAACTCATTTTT.

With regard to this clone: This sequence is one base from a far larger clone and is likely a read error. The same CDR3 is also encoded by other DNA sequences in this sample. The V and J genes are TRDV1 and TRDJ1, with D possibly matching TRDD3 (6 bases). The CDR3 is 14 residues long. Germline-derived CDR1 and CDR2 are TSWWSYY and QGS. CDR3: CALGELWARGRLIF. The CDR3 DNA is TGCGCTCTTGGGGAACTGTGGGCTCGGGGGAGACTCATCTTT.

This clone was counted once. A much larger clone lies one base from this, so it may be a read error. The CDR3 nucleotides read TGTGCTCTTGGGGAACTTGGCCTTCCCGACCCCAGCTCCAGATCATGTACTGGGGGATACAACCCTCACACCGATAAACTCATCTTT. Amino acids: CALGELGLPDPSSRSCTGGYNPHTDKLIF. The J gene is TRDJ1, the V gene TRDV1, with TRDD3 matching 12 bases. V trimming: 0 bases; J trimming: 0 bases; junction bases outside the gene matches: 38. The CDR3 length is 29 residues. Germline assignment: CDR1 TSWWSYY and CDR2 QGS.

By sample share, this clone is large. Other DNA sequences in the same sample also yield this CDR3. The CDR3 sequence: CAASSGLQWGIRHTDKLIF. CDR3 DNA sequence: TGTGCAGCAAGCTCGGGCCTTCAATGGGGGATACGCCACACCGATAAACTCATCTTT. The V gene is TRAV29/DV5, the J gene TRDJ1; the match to TRDD3 covers 11 bases. The CDR3 is made up of 19 amino acids. Germline loops: CDR1 NSMFDY, CDR2 ISSIKDK. Germline trimming cut 1 base from V and 0 bases from J; bases unmatched to any gene: 14. The whole variable domain, filled in from reference TRAV29/DV5 and TRDJ1, reads DQQVKQNSPSLSVQEGRISILNCDYTNSMFDYFLWYKKYPAEGPTFLISISSIKDKNEDGRFTVFLNKSAKHLSLHIVPSQPGDSAVYFCAASSGLQWGIRHTDKLIFGKGTRVTVEP.

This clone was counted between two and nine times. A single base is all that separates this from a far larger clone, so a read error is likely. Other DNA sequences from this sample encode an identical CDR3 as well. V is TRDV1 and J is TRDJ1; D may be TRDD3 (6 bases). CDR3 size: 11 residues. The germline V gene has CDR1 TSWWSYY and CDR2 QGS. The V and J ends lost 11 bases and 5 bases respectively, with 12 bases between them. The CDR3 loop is CALGGKDKLIF. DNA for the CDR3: TGTGCTTTGGGGGGGAAAGATAAACTCATCTTT.

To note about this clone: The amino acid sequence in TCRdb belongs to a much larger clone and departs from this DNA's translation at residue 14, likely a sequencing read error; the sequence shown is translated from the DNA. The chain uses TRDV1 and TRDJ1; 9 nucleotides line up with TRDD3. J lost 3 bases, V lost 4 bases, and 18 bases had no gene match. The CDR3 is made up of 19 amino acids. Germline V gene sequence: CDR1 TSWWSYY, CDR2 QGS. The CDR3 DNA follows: TGTGCTCTTGGGGGTCTTCCACGGGGGATACCCCCATACGCCGATAAACTCATCTTT. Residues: CALGGLPRGIPPYADKLIF.